The rows below give T cell receptor beta chains drawn from one sample of a study of blood T cell repertoires in COVID-19. Produced via immunoSEQ multiplex PCR; TCRdb's table is partial and in-frame only. The sample lists around 130,000 clones; around four fifths were seen once. Material: peripheral blood. The receptors originated from a man aged 40-55 years with active or convalescent COVID-19. Each CDR3 is given without its conserved first and last residue. Each record gives: J gene, CDR3 length, V gene, D gene, CDR3 protein. The D gene is left open where the match is weak.

TRBJ2-2,14,TRBV7-6,TRBD1,ASSLGGQGPTGELF
TRBJ1-3,10,TRBV5-1,NA,ASTAEGNTIY
TRBJ1-3,13,TRBV27,NA,ASSSPYRDGNTIY
TRBJ2-7,14,TRBV7-2,TRBD2,ASSLAASGVSYEQY
TRBJ2-2,13,TRBV2,TRBD2,ASRELAGDTGELF
TRBJ2-5,11,TRBV5-1,NA,ASLTQGSETQY
TRBJ1-2,12,TRBV2,TRBD1,ASSAGTGVGGYT
TRBJ1-3,10,TRBV2,NA,ASRATETSIY
TRBJ2-1,14,TRBV10-1,TRBD1,ASGGTGVDSSDEQF
TRBJ2-1,16,TRBV3-1/TRBV3-2,TRBD2,ASSQVPPSAGGLDEQF
TRBJ2-1,11,TRBV6-5,NA,ASRRSGVQEQF
TRBJ1-1,12,TRBV10-3,TRBD1,AISLDRGGTEAF
TRBJ2-7,14,TRBV15,NA,ATSMPPTDRVYEQY
TRBJ2-3,12,TRBV7-2,NA,ASSFRPGTDTQY
TRBJ2-2,13,TRBV5-1,TRBD2,ASTARGVNTGELF
TRBJ2-7,14,TRBV2,TRBD2,ASTSGGTSGTYEQY
TRBJ1-1,12,TRBV5-1,NA,ASSLGPRGTEAF
TRBJ1-6,12,TRBV5-5,NA,ASSLQGPAVPLH
TRBJ2-3,13,TRBV30,TRBD2,AWTPGLADADTQY
TRBJ2-1,17,TRBV24-1,TRBD1,ATSDSKGTGGDLYNEQF
TRBJ2-3,14,TRBV19,TRBD2,ASSIVGEGRTDTQY
TRBJ1-3,13,TRBV18,NA,ASSPEARGGNTIY
TRBJ2-3,9,TRBV2,NA,ASRWQDTQY
TRBJ2-7,12,TRBV3-1/TRBV3-2,TRBD1,ASRRDRGPYEQY